One and the same sample provided the 19 T cell receptor beta chains below, sequenced in a study of blood T cell repertoires in COVID-19. Sequenced by immunoSEQ multiplex PCR; TCRdb stores in-frame clones only, minus some. The sample carries about 150,000 clones, 65% to 90% recorded once. Material: peripheral blood. All receptors come from a woman between 50 and 59 years old with acute or convalescent COVID-19.

The chain joins TRBV7-8 to TRBJ1-2, with 8 bases fitting TRBD1. V lost 4 bases, J lost 4 bases, and 11 bases stayed unmatched. CDR1 and CDR2 (germline): SGHVS, FQNEAQ. The CDR3 consists of 16 residues. As DNA, the CDR3 is TGTGCCAGCAGCTACGGGACAGGAGGACCGGTCTATGGCTACACCTTC. This encodes CASSYGTGGPVYGYTF.

This rearrangement joins TRBV10-3 to TRBJ2-2; 8 nucleotides match TRBD2. The germline V gene has CDR1 ENHRY and CDR2 SYGVKD. The V segment lost 4 bases and the J segment 5 bases; nucleotides outside the gene matches: 3. CDR3 length: 14 amino acids. This chain's CDR3 is CAISGGGRTGELFF. The CDR3 nucleotides read TGTGCCATCAGTGGCGGGGGGAGAACCGGGGAGCTGTTTTTT.

The chain joins TRBV6-1 to TRBJ2-5; D call uncertain. CDR3 length: 15 amino acids. Trimming took 0 bases from V and 2 from J, leaving 10 bases between them. Germline V gives CDR1 MNHNS, CDR2 SASEGT. CDR3 bases: TGTGCCAGCAGTGAAGCGCAAAGTCGGCAAGAGACCCAGTACTTC. It is translated as CASSEAQSRQETQYF.

The chain carries TRBV21-1 and TRBJ2-1; the table assigns TRBD2, which was not confirmed against the DNA. TRBV21-1 is given as a pseudogene. CDR3 size: 20 residues. CDR3 amino acids: CASSVLTGTSGTLSYNEQFF. The CDR3 DNA follows: TGTGCCAGCAGCGTTCTAACCGGGACTAGCGGGACCCTCTCCTACAATGAGCAGTTCTTC.

J is TRBJ2-1 and V is TRBV20-1; 8 nucleotides line up with TRBD2. Germline-derived CDR1 and CDR2 are DFQATT and SNEGSKA (reference sequence). The CDR3 is made up of 14 amino acids. V was pared by 3 bases and J by 2 bases, with 3 bases of the junction left unmatched. This chain's CDR3 is CSASLLAAYNEQFF. The CDR3 nucleotides are TGCAGTGCTAGTCTACTAGCGGCCTACAATGAGCAGTTCTTC.

The gene calls are TRBV9 and TRBJ2-7; 11 bases match TRBD1. Germline V gives CDR1 SGDLS, CDR2 YYNGEE. This CDR3 region has 14 residues. V dropped 3 bases and J dropped 3; count of bases not matched to a gene: 2. This CDR3 is CASSGGTGGYEQYF. Written as DNA, the CDR3 is TGTGCCAGCAGCGGCGGGACAGGGGGCTACGAGCAGTACTTC. Looking up the rest from reference TRBV9 and TRBJ2-7 gives the full variable domain: DSGVTQTPKHLITATGQRVTLRCSPRSGDLSVYWYQQSLDQGLQFLIQYYNGEERAKGNILERFSAQQFPDLHSELNLSSLELGDSALYFCASSGGTGGYEQYFGPGTRLTVT.

V is TRBV24-1 and J is TRBJ2-1; 8 nucleotides match TRBD2. This CDR3 has 16 residues. V dropped 1 base and J dropped 4; count of bases not matched to a gene: 5. Germline V gene sequence: CDR1 KGHDR, CDR2 SFDVKD. CDR3: CATSDFLASGYNEQFF. The CDR3, as DNA: TGTGCCACCAGTGATTTTTTAGCTAGCGGGTACAATGAGCAGTTCTTC.

The chain joins TRBV7-3 to TRBJ2-1; 10 bases map to TRBD2. CDR1 is SGHTA, CDR2 FQGTGA, per germline. The trim removed 3 bases at V and 4 bases at J, leaving 12 bases unmatched. CDR3 length: 18 amino acids. This CDR3 is CASSLVASGGPSYNEQFF. The CDR3 coding sequence is TGTGCCAGCAGCTTGGTGGCTAGCGGGGGCCCTTCATACAATGAGCAGTTCTTC.

The chain couples TRBV19 to TRBJ1-5; 7 bases line up with TRBD1. From germline, CDR1 is LNHDA and CDR2 SQIVND (reference sequence). The CDR3 length is 13 residues. After removal of 3 bases from V and 7 bases from J, the junction contained 3 bases not matched to a gene. The CDR3 protein is CASSMTGRQPQHF. Written as DNA, the CDR3 is TGTGCCAGTAGTATGACAGGGCGACAGCCCCAGCATTTT.

The chain recombines TRBV19 with TRBJ1-3; D ambiguous. Per germline, CDR1 LNHDA and CDR2 SQIVND (reference sequence). V was trimmed by 5 bases and J by 0 bases, leaving 11 bases between them. The CDR3 loop spans 15 amino acids. The CDR3 protein is CASSLNPSSGNTIYF. CDR3 coding DNA: TGTGCCAGTAGTCTGAACCCGAGCTCTGGAAACACCATATATTTT.

The chain recombines TRBV20-1 with TRBJ1-3; possibly TRBD1 for D (5 bases). The CDR3 runs to 11 residues. V was clipped by 5 bases and J by 8 bases, with 10 bases between them. The germline V gene has CDR1 DFQATT and CDR2 SNEGSKA (reference sequence). The chain's CDR3 is CSAPDMDTIYF. DNA for the CDR3: TGCAGTGCTCCGGACATGGACACCATATATTTT.

This clone was found once. The chain recombines TRBV19 with TRBJ2-7, with 7 positions matching TRBD1. The V gene's germline CDR1 is LNHDA and CDR2 SQIVND (reference sequence). The V and J ends lost 8 bases and 2 bases, in that order; junction bases with no gene match: 3. The CDR3 consists of 12 residues. CDR3 protein: CASGDRPYEQYF. CDR3 DNA sequence: TGTGCCAGTGGGGACAGACCCTACGAGCAGTACTTC.

The chain employs TRBV7-2 and TRBJ2-2; 8 bases line up with TRBD2. Germline CDR1 reads SGHTA; CDR2 reads FQGNSA. The CDR3 extends over 17 amino acids. The V gene end was trimmed by 2 bases and the J gene end by 2 bases; junction bases not matched to a gene: 7. Written as DNA, the CDR3 is TGTGCCAGCAGCTTATTTCGCGGGGGGCGAAACACCGGGGAGCTGTTTTTT. As protein: CASSLFRGGRNTGELFF.

This clone was observed a few times. The chain couples TRBV4-3 to TRBJ1-2, with 9 bases fitting TRBD1. Trimming took 1 base from V and 7 from J; bases not matched to a gene: 10. The CDR3 totals 16 residues. Per the germline V gene, CDR1 is LGHNA and CDR2 is YSLEER. The CDR3 here is CASSQVHDRGDGGYTF. As DNA, the CDR3 is TGCGCCAGCAGCCAAGTTCACGACAGGGGGGATGGTGGCTACACCTTC.

The V gene is TRBV5-4, the J gene TRBJ1-1; TRBD1 is a possible D gene (5 bases). Germline CDR1 is SGHNT and CDR2 is YYREEE (reference sequence). The ends were cut back, 2 bases at V and 0 bases at J, with 11 bases in the middle. CDR3 size: 15 residues. The CDR3 sequence is CASSLTGTLNTEAFF. CDR3 bases: TGTGCCAGCAGCTTAACCGGGACTTTGAACACTGAAGCTTTCTTT.

The chain joins TRBV27 to TRBJ1-5; D is undetermined. The CDR3 is made up of 15 amino acids. The germline V gene encodes CDR1 MNHEY and CDR2 SMNVEV (reference sequence). With 5 bases removed from V and 7 bases from J, the gap between germline ends came to 18 bases. CDR3 loop: CASSPGGSGIQPQHF. CDR3 in DNA: TGTGCCAGCAGTCCAGGAGGATCAGGCATCCAGCCCCAGCATTTT.

Regarding this clone: The same CDR3 can be traced to other DNA sequences in this sample. The chain carries TRBV27 and TRBJ1-2, with 10 positions matching TRBD1. The CDR3 covers 13 residues. Germline V CDR1 and CDR2: MNHEY, SMNVEV (reference sequence). After removal of 5 bases from V and 4 bases from J, the junction contained 1 base not matched to a gene. CDR3 protein: CASSRDRGYGYTF. In DNA form, the CDR3 reads TGTGCCAGCAGTAGGGACAGGGGCTATGGCTACACCTTC.

The V call is TRBV4-3, the J call TRBJ1-2; D uncertain. Trimming removed 0 bases from V and 2 bases from J, with 7 bases in between. Germline V gene sequence: CDR1 LGHNA, CDR2 YSLEER. The CDR3 loop spans 14 amino acids. Here the CDR3 reads CASSQEIENYGYTF. The CDR3 DNA follows: TGCGCCAGCAGCCAAGAGATCGAGAACTATGGCTACACCTTC.

This chain joins TRBV6-5 and TRBJ1-2; TRBD1 might be the D (6 bases). V was shortened by 2 bases and J by 5 bases, with 15 bases between the two germline ends. The CDR3 extends over 15 amino acids. Germline V gene lookup returns CDR1 MNHEY and CDR2 SVGAGI. CDR3 in DNA: TGTGCCAGCAGTTACGATTCAGAAGGGGGATATGGCTACACCTTC. It encodes CASSYDSEGGYGYTF.